These T cell receptor beta chains were read from a single sample in a study of T cell changes during pregnancy in multiple sclerosis. Produced via immunoSEQ multiplex PCR; TCRdb's table is partial and in-frame only. The table records tens of thousands of clones, about 92% of them present only once. The sequenced sample was peripheral blood, obtained after pregnancy. The source is a female donor with multiple sclerosis, enrolled in a pregnancy study. CDR3s include the opening cysteine and the closing phenylalanine or tryptophan. Each record gives: clone size, J gene, D gene, V gene, CDR3 DNA, CDR3 protein. D genes are given only for firm matches. Only some rows state a clone size, as once, few, many or a class for expanded clones.

.	TRBJ2-7	TRBD1	TRBV6-5	TGTGCCAGCAGGCGGGGGACAGGGGGCGACGAGCAGTACTTC	CASRRGTGGDEQYF
.	TRBJ2-7	.	TRBV28	TGTGCCAGCAGTCCCACAGGGAGCTCCTACGAGCAGTACTTC	CASSPTGSSYEQYF
once	TRBJ1-1	.	TRBV11-2	TGTGCCAGCAGCTGGGACGGAGGGAGCACTGAAGCTTTCTTT	CASSWDGGSTEAFF
.	TRBJ2-2	.	TRBV5-1	TGCGCCAGCAGCCCGGCCCGGGGAAAAAACACCGGGGAGCTGTTTTTT	CASSPARGKNTGELFF
.	TRBJ2-7	.	TRBV29-1	TGCAGCGTTGATCTCGGAGGGCTACGCGAGCAGTACTTC	CSVDLGGLREQYF
.	TRBJ2-6	.	TRBV2	TGTGCCAGCAAGCGGGGGTCAGGGGGACGCTCTGGGGCCAACGTCCTGACTTTC	CASKRGSGGRSGANVLTF
.	TRBJ2-7	.	TRBV9	TGTGCCAGCAGCGTAGCGCAGGGAAGGGGATCCTACGAGCAGTACTTC	CASSVAQGRGSYEQYF
.	TRBJ2-5	TRBD2	TRBV7-9	TGTGCCAGCAGCATTAGCGGGAGTGTGGAGACCCAGTACTTC	CASSISGSVETQYF
.	TRBJ2-1	TRBD2	TRBV19	TGTGCCAGTAGTGGCGGGGGTTCCTACAATGAGCAGTTCTTC	CASSGGGSYNEQFF
.	TRBJ2-7	.	TRBV4-3	TGCGCCAGCAGCCAAGATCTAGAGGAGAATTCGTACTTC	CASSQDLEENSYF
.	TRBJ2-1	.	TRBV10-3	TGTGCCATCAGGGAGCGGAGCAATGAGCAGTTCTTC	CAIRERSNEQFF
.	TRBJ2-5	TRBD2	TRBV5-4	TGTGCCAGCAGCTTGGGACTAGCGGGAACACAAGAGACCCAGTACTTC	CASSLGLAGTQETQYF
.	TRBJ2-4	.	TRBV6-5	TGTGCCAGCAGCCCCGGGAACAAAAACATTCAGTACTTC	CASSPGNKNIQYF
.	TRBJ2-7	TRBD2	TRBV7-2	TGTGCCAGCAGCCCCTTCGATAGCGGGAGTTACGAGCAGTACTTC	CASSPFDSGSYEQYF
.	TRBJ2-7	.	TRBV7-9	TGTGCCAGCAGCTTAGCGGCAGGCTCTTACGAGCAGTACTTC	CASSLAAGSYEQYF
.	TRBJ1-4	.	TRBV2	TGTGCCAGCAGTGAACTTCTAAGACCCGGGCGGGATGAAAAACTGTTTTTT	CASSELLRPGRDEKLFF
once	TRBJ1-1	TRBD1	TRBV18	TGTGCCAGCTCACCCATGACAGGGTACATGAACACTGAAGCTTTCTTT	CASSPMTGYMNTEAFF
.	TRBJ2-5	TRBD2	TRBV11-3	TGTGCCAGCGCGGCTAGCGGAGAAGAGACCCAGTACTTC	CASAASGEETQYF
.	TRBJ2-7	TRBD2	TRBV7-8	TGTGCCAGCAGCTTAGACGGGGGGAGCTCCTACGAGCAGTACTTC	CASSLDGGSSYEQYF
.	TRBJ1-2	.	TRBV5-6	TGTGCCAGCAGCCCCTTGCGGGTCAACTATGGCTACACCTTC	CASSPLRVNYGYTF
.	TRBJ2-1	.	TRBV29-1	TGCAGCGTTTCCCGACTGGGGGGAGTTTCGGGTGAGCAGTTCTTC	CSVSRLGGVSGEQFF
.	TRBJ2-1	TRBD2	TRBV7-2	TGTGCCAGCGGAAGTAGGATAACTCTAGCGGGACGGTACAATGAGCAGTTCTTC	CASGSRITLAGRYNEQFF
.	TRBJ2-6	TRBD1	TRBV7-2	TGTGCCAGCAGCTACTCCGGGACAGGGGGCTTTGGGGCCAACGTCCTGACTTTC	CASSYSGTGGFGANVLTF
few	TRBJ1-2	TRBD1	TRBV4-1	TGCGCCAGCAGCCAAAGCGGGGACAGGGGTTTCTATGGCTACACCTTC	CASSQSGDRGFYGYTF
.	TRBJ2-7	TRBD2	TRBV9	TGTGCCAGCAGCGTAGGGACTAGCTTATACCACGAGCAGTACTTC	CASSVGTSLYHEQYF
.	TRBJ2-1	TRBD2	TRBV5-1	TGCGCCAGCAGAATTACTAGCGGGAGCTCCTACAATGAGCAGTTCTTC	CASRITSGSSYNEQFF
.	TRBJ2-1	TRBD2	TRBV10-2	TGCGCCAGCAGTGAGCTGGGTCCGGGAGGACTAGCGGGAGGCTACTCCTACAATGAGCAGTTCTTC	CASSELGPGGLAGGYSYNEQFF
few	TRBJ2-7	.	TRBV21-1	TGTGCCAGCAGCGAGAGCCACGAGCAGTACTTC	CASSESHEQYF
once	TRBJ2-7	.	TRBV27	TGTGCCAGCAGTTTATCTCCCCGGCAGGGTGGGGTCTACGAGCAGTACTTC	CASSLSPRQGGVYEQYF